This TCR beta chain was identified during a study of Graves' ophthalmopathy and Graves' hyperthyroidism. Looking at the study overall: Researchers obtained peripheral blood at initial diagnosis, before any treatment had begun. The study, taken as a whole, reports: Sensitivity of roughly 71% and specificity of about 72% were achieved by the model that predicted ophthalmopathy progression.

For this clonotype: Its antigen is not known.

The diagnosis was founded upon clinical symptoms, serum thyroxine, TRAb, thyroid ultrasound and orbital computed tomography. Germline CDR1 reads MNHEY; CDR2 reads SVGAGI. This CDR3 contains 13 residues. V was shortened by 0 bases and J by 5 bases, with 7 bases between the two germline ends. Beta-chain TCR CDR3 regions were amplified from RNA transcripts. Scientists carried out first-round RT-PCR using HTBI primers and then a second-round multiplex PCR. TCRdb reprocessed the multiplex PCR reads with MiXCR, giving one entry per CDR3 protein. The repertoire holds 200,000 to 300,000 distinct CDR3 sequences, with around 50% as singletons.

The sequence came from an adult man with Graves' ophthalmopathy. The rearrangement links TRBV6-5 to TRBJ1-2; D not resolved. The sequenced material came from peripheral blood. CDR3 bases: TGTGCCAGCAGTTACTCCCTCTCTTATGGCTACACCTTC. This gives the protein CASSYSLSYGYTF.